The 25 T cell receptor beta chains in this list originate from one sample, sequenced in a study of human T cells and chemical hapten exposure. TCRdb reprocessed the RACE reads via MiXCR and lists one record per CDR3 protein. The table lists approximately 400,000 distinct CDR3 sequences, less than 6.5% of them singletons, with 2% to 3% in the top ten. Time point indicated: pre-sensitization, week 0. Indicated treatment: therapeutic diphenylcyclopropenone sensitization with weekly scalp DPC. Sequenced material: whole blood, taken in connection with sensitization to the hapten diphenylcyclopropenone (DPC). These TCRs come from a woman aged 45-60 years with alopecia areata. Some clones in this sample may be carry-over from other donors' samples.

This clonotype was seen many times. This chain links TRBV5-1 with TRBJ1-2; D uncertain. CDR1 and CDR2 from the germline V gene are SGHRS and YFSETQ. The CDR3 runs to 15 residues. V was clipped by 3 bases and J by 0 bases, with 12 bases between them. The CDR3 DNA reads as TGCGCCAGCAGCTCCCGGGCAGGAGCTAACTATGGCTACACCTTC. Translation gives CASSSRAGANYGYTF.

This clonotype was picked up many times. The chain recombines TRBV12-3 or TRBV12-4 with TRBJ2-1, with D perhaps TRBD2 (6 bases). V was pared by 5 bases and J by 9 bases, with 20 bases between. The CDR3 spans 15 residues. The CDR3 region is CASSVPGLGRTEQFF. CDR3 DNA: TGTGCCAGCAGTGTCCCGGGACTCGGGCGTACTGAGCAGTTCTTC.

Concerning this clonotype itself: This clone may be a read error of a much larger clone one base away. The rearrangement joins TRBV11-3 to TRBJ2-4; TRBD2 matches 12 bases. This CDR3 has 15 amino acids. V was pared by 6 bases and J by 9 bases, with 9 bases of the junction left unmatched. CDR1 is SGHNT and CDR2 is YENEEA in the germline V gene. The CDR3 DNA reads TGTGCCAGCAGATCCCGGACTAGCGGGAATAGCATTCAGTACTTC. Its protein product is CASRSRTSGNSIQYF. The whole variable domain, remainder taken from reference TRBV11-3 and TRBJ2-4, is EAGVVQSPRYKIIEKKQPVAFWCNPISGHNTLYWYLQNLGQGPELLIRYENEEAVDDSQLPKDRFSAERLKGVDSTLKIQPAELGDSAVYLCASRSRTSGNSIQYFGAGTRLSVL.

This clonotype was observed at least ten times. This sequence joins TRBV12-3 or TRBV12-4 and TRBJ2-4; tentatively, D is TRBD1 (6 bases). Trimming took 6 bases from V and 7 from J, leaving 16 bases between them. The CDR3 sequence is 14 residues long. CDR3 bases: TGTGCCAGCAGCCCGAGGGGGACGGGTAACATTCAGTACTTC. Translation: CASSPRGTGNIQYF.

This clonotype was seen many times. V and J are TRBV12-3 or TRBV12-4 and TRBJ2-3, with TRBD2 identical over 11 bases. This CDR3 comprises 15 residues. Trimming removed 6 bases from V and 5 bases from J; junction bases left unmatched: 7. Here the CDR3 reads CASSPLAGGLDTQYF. CDR3 nucleotides: TGTGCCAGCAGCCCGCTAGCGGGGGGATTAGATACGCAGTATTTT.

The chain joins TRBV29-1 to TRBJ1-5, with D possibly TRBD1 on 6 matching bases. Trimming removed 6 bases at V and 0 bases at J, with 9 bases between. This CDR3 region has 13 residues. Germline CDR1 reads SQVTM; CDR2 reads ANQGSEA. In DNA, the CDR3 is TGCAGCGTGGGGGCCTCTAGCAATCAGCCCCAGCATTTT. Translating it yields CSVGASSNQPQHF.

The rearrangement uses TRBV11-2 and TRBJ2-1, with D possibly TRBD2 on 6 matching bases. Trimming left V 1 base short and J 6 bases short, with 13 bases between. Germline V lookup: CDR1 SGHAT, CDR2 FQNNGV. The CDR3 has 15 residues. CDR3 bases: TGTGCCAGCAGCTTAGGGGCGGGGACTTTCAATGAGCAGTTCTTC. Its protein product is CASSLGAGTFNEQFF.

There are a few counts of this clonotype. The chain employs TRBV6-5 and TRBJ2-2, with D perhaps being TRBD1 or TRBD2 (5 bases each). V lost 2 bases and J 7 bases, leaving 17 bases between the germline ends. CDR1 and CDR2 (germline): MNHEY, SVGAGI. The CDR3 runs to 16 residues. The DNA for the CDR3 is TGTGCCAGCAGTTACCTTGGGCAGGGAGAAGGCGGGGAGCTGTTTTTT. It is translated as CASSYLGQGEGGELFF.

This clonotype was picked up a small number of times. This rearrangement joins TRBV6-2 or TRBV6-3 to TRBJ1-2; 7 bases line up with TRBD1. There are 16 residues in the CDR3. J lost 2 bases, V lost 5 bases, and 11 bases had no gene match. CDR1 and CDR2 from the germline V gene are MNHEY and SVGEGT. The CDR3 nucleotides read TGTGCCAGCAGTAAAGGACAGGCCGCAAACAACTATGGCTACACCTTC. Translating gives CASSKGQAANNYGYTF.

A few counts support this clonotype. The chain employs TRBV19 and TRBJ1-2; D possibly corresponds to TRBD1 (5 bases). The CDR3 extends over 15 amino acids. Trimming stripped 7 bases from V and 1 base from J, with 16 bases between. Germline V gene sequence: CDR1 LNHDA, CDR2 SQIVND (reference sequence). The chain's CDR3 is CASIAPGSGNYGYTF. For the CDR3, the DNA is TGTGCCAGTATCGCCCCAGGGTCGGGTAACTATGGCTACACCTTC.

This clonotype has at least ten counts. The rearrangement joins TRBV19 to TRBJ2-7, with D hard to call. Trimming shortened V by 3 bases and J by 6 bases, and 9 bases separated the two germline ends. Germline values: CDR1 LNHDA, CDR2 SQIVND (reference sequence). The CDR3 extends over 12 amino acids. CDR3 in DNA: TGTGCCAGTAGTATTTCCCACGGCGAGCAGTACTTC. Its translation: CASSISHGEQYF.

This clonotype was seen more than once but under ten times. This rearrangement joins TRBV6-5 to TRBJ1-3; D is undetermined. The CDR3 extends over 13 amino acids. Trimming removed 4 bases from V and 0 bases from J, with 4 bases in between. CDR1 MNHEY and CDR2 SVGAGI come from the germline V gene. CDR3 nucleotide sequence: TGTGCCAGCAGTTGGGGCTCTGGAAACACCATATATTTT. Protein sequence: CASSWGSGNTIYF.

The chain combines TRBV27 with TRBJ1-6; D unresolved. There are 12 residues in the CDR3. Germline V gene data show CDR1 as MNHEY and CDR2 as SMNVEV (reference sequence). V was trimmed by 3 bases and J by 10 bases, leaving 7 bases between them. The CDR3 sequence is CASSFSASPLHF. CDR3 sequence (DNA): TGTGCCAGCAGTTTTTCGGCCTCACCCCTCCACTTT.

The chain joins TRBV20-1 to TRBJ2-3; D remains unclear. Germline CDR1 is DFQATT and CDR2 is SNEGSKA (reference sequence). This CDR3 contains 14 residues. V gave up 4 bases and J gave up 2 bases, with 13 bases separating them. The CDR3 region is CSATLLMNTDTQYF. The CDR3 DNA follows: TGCAGTGCTACATTACTTATGAACACAGATACGCAGTATTTT.

This clonotype was detected ten times or more. This chain uses TRBV6-6 with TRBJ1-1, with a tentative D call TRBD1 (5 bases). The CDR3 length is 12 residues. The V gene's germline CDR1 is MNHNY and CDR2 SVGAGI (reference sequence). Between the trimmed V and J ends, which lost 10 bases and 7 bases, there was a span of 16 bases. This CDR3 is CATRRGRDEAFF. In DNA form, the CDR3 reads TGTGCCACCCGTAGGGGAAGAGATGAAGCTTTCTTT.

This clonotype was picked up many times. The chain is built from TRBV20-1 and TRBJ2-1; the D is unclear. The CDR3 extends over 14 amino acids. CDR1 is DFQATT, CDR2 SNEGSKA, per germline (reference sequence). The ends were cut back, 0 bases at V and 7 bases at J, with 13 bases in the middle. The CDR3 bases are TGCAGTGCTAGAGATCAACAGTATCAAAATGAGCAGTTCTTC. Its translation: CSARDQQYQNEQFF.

In its sample, this clonotype was seen once. This clone may be a read error of a much larger clone one base away. The chain recombines TRBV11-2 with TRBJ2-1; 9 nucleotides agree with TRBD2. This CDR3 spans 17 amino acids. The V segment lost 4 bases and the J segment 2 bases; nucleotides outside the gene matches: 9. Germline values: CDR1 SGHAT, CDR2 FQNNGV. For the CDR3, the DNA is TGTGCCAGCAGCTCGTTAGCGGGGGCTACCACCTACAATGAGCAGTTCTTC. It codes for CASSSLAGATTYNEQFF.

At least ten counts were recorded for this clonotype. The CDR3 here is CASSLRDSGDEQFF. CDR3 bases: TGTGCCAGCAGCTTAAGGGACAGCGGGGATGAGCAGTTCTTC. The chain employs TRBV13 and TRBJ2-1; D may match TRBD1 or TRBD2 (7 bases each). Germline lookup yields CDR1 PRHDT and CDR2 FYEKMQ (reference sequence). V lost 2 bases and J 8 bases, leaving 13 bases between the germline ends. This CDR3 contains 14 residues.

There are many counts of this clonotype. The CDR3: CASSYSPGIATEAFF. DNA of the CDR3: TGTGCCAGCAGTTACTCGCCAGGGATTGCCACTGAAGCTTTCTTT. The V gene is TRBV6-6, the J gene TRBJ1-1; D perhaps matches TRBD1 (5 bases). This CDR3 is built from 15 residues. The V end was cut by 0 bases, the J end by 4 bases, with 12 bases between. Germline CDR1 reads MNHNY; CDR2 reads SVGAGI (reference sequence).

The sample holds many counts of this clonotype. J is TRBJ2-4 and V is TRBV28; D unresolved. CDR1 is MDHEN, CDR2 SYDVKM, per germline. The CDR3 is 13 amino acids. The germline V and J ends were trimmed by 6 bases and 7 bases, with 13 bases remaining between them. The CDR3 region is CASSPGSHNIQYF. Written as DNA, the CDR3 is TGTGCCAGCAGCCCCGGGTCTCATAACATTCAGTACTTC.

The CDR3 region is CASSVGIGELFF. The CDR3 DNA follows: TGTGCCAGCAGCGTAGGGATCGGGGAGCTGTTTTTT. The chain is built from TRBV9 and TRBJ2-2; D call uncertain. Trimming stripped 0 bases from V and 7 bases from J, with 4 bases between. Germline loops: CDR1 SGDLS, CDR2 YYNGEE. The CDR3 is made up of 12 amino acids.

J is TRBJ2-7 and V is TRBV4-1; D is unresolved. Germline V gene lookup returns CDR1 MGHRA and CDR2 YSYEKL. The CDR3 is made up of 15 amino acids. Trimming stripped 0 bases from V and 0 bases from J, with 9 bases between. The CDR3: CASSQDRSGSYEQYF. For the CDR3, the DNA is TGCGCCAGCAGCCAAGATCGGTCCGGCTCCTACGAGCAGTACTTC.

This clonotype has only a few counts. The gene calls are TRBV27 and TRBJ1-5; D is perhaps TRBD1 (5 bases). The CDR3 covers 15 residues. Germline CDR1 is MNHEY and CDR2 is SMNVEV (reference sequence). V was cut by 5 bases and J by 2 bases, with 13 bases left in between. This CDR3 reads CASSRGIVGNQPQHF. The DNA of the CDR3 is TGTGCCAGCAGTAGGGGCATTGTAGGCAATCAGCCCCAGCATTTT.

This clonotype has ten or more counts. The chain is built from TRBV10-3 and TRBJ2-1; 9 positions match TRBD1. This CDR3 contains 14 residues. CDR1 ENHRY and CDR2 SYGVKD come from the germline V gene. The trim removed 2 bases at V and 10 bases at J, leaving 6 bases unmatched. DNA for the CDR3: TGTGCCATCAGTGAGCGGGACAGGGTGGTAGAGCAGTTCTTC. It encodes CAISERDRVVEQFF.

This clonotype was seen repeatedly, ten times or more. The rearrangement links TRBV7-3 to TRBJ1-6; unclear D gene. Trimming cost V 5 bases and J 7 bases, with 12 bases left between them. Germline V gene sequence: CDR1 SGHTA, CDR2 FQGTGA. The CDR3 spans 14 residues. The CDR3 DNA reads TGTGCCAGCAGCCCGTCCCCGTCGAATTCACCCCTCCACTTT. It codes for CASSPSPSNSPLHF.